This passage covers 8 T cell receptor beta chains from one sample sequenced in a study of identical twins' blood T cells (dated by TCRdb to the early 2010s). The library was generated by 5' RACE. These reads were obtained on an Illumina Genome Analyzer IIx. TCRdb trimmed public reads at Q25 via fastp, called clones via MiXCR and kept in-frame beta chains. Rows are unified per CDR3 protein, each entry keeping the most common DNA and genes. Recorded for this sample are roughly 340,000 distinct CDR3 sequences; 28% of them occurred a single time. Of the sample, 5.5% to 6.5% falls within the top ten clones. The sequencing sample was made of PBMCs. Source of these receptors: a woman aged 18 to 55 in good health.

This clonotype was counted many times. The chain joins TRBV10-3 to TRBJ2-7, with D unresolved. CDR3 length: 13 amino acids. Trimming took 6 bases from V and 2 from J, leaving 11 bases between them. Germline loops: CDR1 ENHRY, CDR2 SYGVKD. The DNA of the CDR3 is TGTGCCATCAGCGAGCGACTCCCCTACGAGCAGTACTTC. Translation: CAISERLPYEQYF.

This rearrangement joins TRBV3-1 to TRBJ1-5; 9 nucleotides agree with TRBD1. This CDR3 is 15 amino acids long. CDR1 is LGHDT and CDR2 is YNNKEL in the germline V gene (reference sequence). With V trimmed by 1 base and J by 7 bases, 5 bases remained unmatched. This CDR3 is CASSQGGTGCQPQHF. The CDR3 nucleotides are TGTGCCAGCAGCCAAGGTGGGACAGGGTGCCAGCCCCAGCATTTT.

This rearrangement joins TRBV6-1 to TRBJ2-3; TRBD2 is a possible D gene (5 bases). V was clipped by 9 bases and J by 5 bases, with 21 bases between them. Germline values: CDR1 MNHNS, CDR2 SASEGT. The CDR3 extends over 15 amino acids. CDR3 sequence (DNA): TGTGCCAGTACCCCGAGAGGGAATCGGGGAGATACGCAGTATTTT. Translated, it gives CASTPRGNRGDTQYF.

Concerning this clonotype: The junction does not match germline at one end; this may be a read error. The chain links TRBV12-3 or TRBV12-4 to TRBJ2-5, with TRBD2 matching over 8 bases. The CDR3 covers 15 residues. This CDR3 reads CSSSLIAGIEETQYF. The CDR3 nucleotides are TGTTCCAGCAGTTTAATAGCGGGGATTGAAGAGACCCAGTACTTC.

The J gene is TRBJ2-7, the V gene TRBV5-1; D is tentatively TRBD1 or TRBD2 (5 bases each). V gave up 2 bases and J gave up 0 bases, with 12 bases separating them. This CDR3 is built from 15 residues. CDR1 is SGHRS and CDR2 is YFSETQ in the germline V gene. The CDR3 sequence is CASSFRDASSYEQYF. In DNA, the CDR3 is TGCGCCAGCAGCTTCCGGGACGCGAGCTCCTACGAGCAGTACTTC.

J is TRBJ2-1 and V is TRBV5-1; 8 nucleotides line up with TRBD1. CDR3 length equals 14 residues. CDR1 SGHRS and CDR2 YFSETQ come from the germline V gene. V shed 1 base, J shed 6 bases, and the junction held 3 bases outside the gene matches. CDR3 loop: CASSLQGAVNEQFF. DNA of the CDR3: TGCGCCAGCAGCTTGCAGGGGGCGGTCAATGAGCAGTTCTTC.

This clonotype appeared once. The J gene is TRBJ1-6, the V gene TRBV3-1; maybe TRBD1 (6 bases). This CDR3 comprises 15 residues. V was clipped by 4 bases and J by 5 bases, with 12 bases between them. Germline V CDR1 and CDR2: LGHDT, YNNKEL (reference sequence). CDR3 sequence: CASSPTGRNNSPLHF. Here the CDR3 DNA reads TGTGCCAGCAGCCCCACAGGGAGGAATAATTCACCCCTCCACTTT.

This clonotype has just a few counts. The chain combines TRBV6-1 with TRBJ2-1; TRBD2 matches at 9 bases. V lost 3 bases to trimming and J lost 3 bases; unmatched junction nucleotides: 12. This CDR3 is built from 18 residues. In germline, CDR1 is MNHNS, CDR2 SASEGT. CDR3 protein: CASSDLAGGPYSYNEQFF. Here the CDR3 DNA reads TGTGCCAGCAGTGACTTGGCGGGGGGGCCATATAGCTACAATGAGCAGTTCTTC.